This T cell receptor beta chain was documented in a study of T cell changes during pregnancy in multiple sclerosis. Only in-frame clones appear in the TCRdb table, and some are missing; sequencing was by immunoSEQ multiplex PCR. The table shows some 60,000 clones, with approximately 91% occurring only once. Germline V lookup: CDR1 SQVTM, CDR2 ANQGSEA. Trimming cost V 4 bases and J 5 bases, with 11 bases left between them. There are 12 residues in the CDR3. The chain couples TRBV29-1 to TRBJ1-2, with D tentatively TRBD1 (6 bases). The source was peripheral blood, collected in the second trimester of pregnancy. The receptor's source is a female donor with multiple sclerosis, enrolled in a pregnancy study. The CDR3 region has the DNA TGCAGCGTTGGAGAGGGGGGGTATGGCTACACCTTC. It specifies CSVGEGGYGYTF.